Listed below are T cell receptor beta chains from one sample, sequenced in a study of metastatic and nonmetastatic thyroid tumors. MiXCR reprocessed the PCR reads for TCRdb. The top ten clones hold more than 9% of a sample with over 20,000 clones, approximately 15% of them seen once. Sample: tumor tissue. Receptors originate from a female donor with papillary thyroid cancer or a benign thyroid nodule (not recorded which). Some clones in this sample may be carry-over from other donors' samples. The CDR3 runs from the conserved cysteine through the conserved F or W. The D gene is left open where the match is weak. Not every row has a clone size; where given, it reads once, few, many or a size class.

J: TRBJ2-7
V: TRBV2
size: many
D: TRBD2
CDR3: CASSDGEGWGSDYEQYF
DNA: TGTGCCAGCAGTGACGGGGAGGGGTGGGGTTCGGACTACGAGCAGTACTTC

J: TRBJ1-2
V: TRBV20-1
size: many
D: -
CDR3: CSARPQGYYGYTF
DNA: TGCAGTGCCAGACCGCAGGGTTACTATGGCTACACCTTC

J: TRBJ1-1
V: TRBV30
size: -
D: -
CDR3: CAWSLGGNRGNTEAFF
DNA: TGTGCCTGGAGTCTTGGCGGGAACCGTGGGAACACTGAAGCTTTCTTT

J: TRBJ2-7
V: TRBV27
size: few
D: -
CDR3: CASSPWGVMNSYEQYF
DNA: TGTGCCAGCAGCCCCTGGGGAGTGATGAACTCCTACGAGCAGTACTTC

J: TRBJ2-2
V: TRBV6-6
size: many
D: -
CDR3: CASSYKPRGSGELFF
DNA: TGTGCCAGCAGTTACAAGCCCAGAGGATCCGGGGAGCTGTTTTTT

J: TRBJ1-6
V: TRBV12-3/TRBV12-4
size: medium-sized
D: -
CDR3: CASSLQNSPLHF
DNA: TGTGCCAGCAGTTTACAGAATTCACCCCTCCACTTT

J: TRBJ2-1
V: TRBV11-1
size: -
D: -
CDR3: CANSPLAGGVNEQFF
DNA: TGTGCCAACAGCCCCTTGGCGGGTGGTGTAAATGAGCAGTTCTTC

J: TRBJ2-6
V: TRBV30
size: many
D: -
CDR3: CAWSVGSRAFSGANVLTF
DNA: TGTGCCTGGAGTGTTGGGAGCAGGGCCTTCTCTGGGGCCAACGTCCTGACTTTC

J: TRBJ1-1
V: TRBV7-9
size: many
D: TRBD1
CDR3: CASSPQGAGTEAFF
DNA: TGTGCCAGCAGCCCACAGGGGGCAGGGACTGAAGCTTTCTTT

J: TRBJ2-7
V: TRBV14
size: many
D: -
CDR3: CASSRQEGPYEQYF
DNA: TGTGCCAGCAGCCGACAGGAAGGTCCCTACGAGCAGTACTTC